This TCR beta chain originates from a study of blood T cells in healthy people across ages. This CDR3 spans 15 amino acids. V was shortened by 5 bases and J by 3 bases, with 13 bases between the two germline ends. Germline values: CDR1 SEHNR, CDR2 FQNEAQ (reference sequence). This clonotype turned up a few times. A second PCR, run for roughly 7 to 12 cycles, used a sample-barcoded 5' primer plus a J-beta primer mix. MiXCR, applied by TCRdb to the 5' RACE reads, yields one record per CDR3 protein. This sample has 730,000 or so distinct CDR3 sequences, with 40% to 45% found just once. The chain is built from TRBV7-9 and TRBJ1-4; D is perhaps TRBD1 (5 bases). This clonotype was sampled from a man at least 80 years old in good health. Sequenced sample: blood. In DNA form, the CDR3 reads TGTGCCAGCAGCGGTTCCGGGACCCCTAATGAAAAACTGTTTTTT. Translating it yields CASSGSGTPNEKLFF.